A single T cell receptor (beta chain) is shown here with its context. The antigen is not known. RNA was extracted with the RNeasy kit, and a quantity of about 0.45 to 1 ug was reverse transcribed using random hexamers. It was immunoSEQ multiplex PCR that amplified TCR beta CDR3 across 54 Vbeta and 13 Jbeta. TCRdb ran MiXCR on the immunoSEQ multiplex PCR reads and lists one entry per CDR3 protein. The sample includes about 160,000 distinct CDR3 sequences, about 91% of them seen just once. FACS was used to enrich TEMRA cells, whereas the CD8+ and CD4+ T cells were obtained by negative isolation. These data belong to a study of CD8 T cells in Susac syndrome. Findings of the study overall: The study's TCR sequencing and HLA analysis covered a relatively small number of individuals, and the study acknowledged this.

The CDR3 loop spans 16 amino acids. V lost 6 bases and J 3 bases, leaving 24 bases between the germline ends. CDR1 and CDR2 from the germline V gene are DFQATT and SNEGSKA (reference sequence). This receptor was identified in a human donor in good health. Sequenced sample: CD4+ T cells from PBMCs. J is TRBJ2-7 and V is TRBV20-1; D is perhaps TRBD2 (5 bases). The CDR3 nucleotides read TGCAGTGCCACCAAACCCTTCTCTAGCAACCGCTACGAGCAGTACTTC. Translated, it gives CSATKPFSSNRYEQYF.